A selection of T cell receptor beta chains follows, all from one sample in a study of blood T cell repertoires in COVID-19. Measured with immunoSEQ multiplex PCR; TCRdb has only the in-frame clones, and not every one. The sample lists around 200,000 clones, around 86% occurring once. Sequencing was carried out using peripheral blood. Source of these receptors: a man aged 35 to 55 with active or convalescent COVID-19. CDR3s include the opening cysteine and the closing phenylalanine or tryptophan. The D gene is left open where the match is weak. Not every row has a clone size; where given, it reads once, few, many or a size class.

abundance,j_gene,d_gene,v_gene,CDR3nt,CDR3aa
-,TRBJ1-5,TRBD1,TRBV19,TGTGCCAGTAGTGTATCCGGGACAGGGAACAATCAGCCCCAGCATTTT,CASSVSGTGNNQPQHF
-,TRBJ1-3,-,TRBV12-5,TGTGCTAGTGGTTTGGTACAGGGATCTGGAAACACCATATATTTT,CASGLVQGSGNTIYF
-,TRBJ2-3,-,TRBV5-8,TGTGCCAGCAGCCCGGGGATCCTAGTCACAGATACGCAGTATTTT,CASSPGILVTDTQYF
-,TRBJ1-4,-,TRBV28,TGTGCCAGCAGGAACAGAAATGAAAAACTGTTTTTT,CASRNRNEKLFF
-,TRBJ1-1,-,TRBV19,TGTGCCAGTAGTATTGGCAGGGGCAACACTGAAGCTTTCTTT,CASSIGRGNTEAFF
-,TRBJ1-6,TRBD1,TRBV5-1,TGCGCCAGCAGTTTGGACAGGGGAGGAGGTAATTCACCCCTCCACTTT,CASSLDRGGGNSPLHF
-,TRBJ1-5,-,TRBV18,TGTGCCAGCTCACCTACAGATAGCAATCAGCCCCAGCATTTT,CASSPTDSNQPQHF
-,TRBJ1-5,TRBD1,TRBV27,TGTGCCAGCAGTTTCGACGGGACAGGGGGAGAGCCCCAGCATTTT,CASSFDGTGGEPQHF
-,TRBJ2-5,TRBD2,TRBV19,TGTGCCAGTAGTATTGGGACTAGCGGGTCGGAGACCCAGTACTTC,CASSIGTSGSETQYF
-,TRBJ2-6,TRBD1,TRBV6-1,TGTGCCAGCAGTGAAGTAGAACCGGGACAGGGGGCGCACGCTGGGGCCAACGTCCTGACTTTC,CASSEVEPGQGAHAGANVLTF
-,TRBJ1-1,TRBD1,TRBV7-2,TGTGCCAGCAGCTCTTCCAAGGACAGGGGGCTAATTGAAGCTTTCTTT,CASSSSKDRGLIEAFF
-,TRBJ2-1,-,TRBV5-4,TGTGCCAGCAGCTTGCGGCTGGCAGGGAAGGTTAATGAGCAGTTCTTC,CASSLRLAGKVNEQFF
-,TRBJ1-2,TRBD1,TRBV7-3,TGTGCCAGCAGCTTACCCACCTCGACAGGGAACTATGGCTACACCTTC,CASSLPTSTGNYGYTF
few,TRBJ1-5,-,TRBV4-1,TGCGCCAGCAGCTCACAGGAGTATAGCAATCAGCCCCAGCATTTT,CASSSQEYSNQPQHF
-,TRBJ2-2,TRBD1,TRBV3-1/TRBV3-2,TGTGCCAGCAGCCCAAAGACAGGGAGCTACGCCGGGGAGCTGTTTTTT,CASSPKTGSYAGELFF
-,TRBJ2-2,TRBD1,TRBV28,TGTGCCAGCACTCAGGGGGCGCGGGGCGGGGAGCTGTTTTTT,CASTQGARGGELFF
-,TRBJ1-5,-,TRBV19,TGTGCCAGTAGTATTGGCCAGGGCCAGCCCCAGCATTTT,CASSIGQGQPQHF
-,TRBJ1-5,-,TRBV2,TGTGCCAGCAGTGCGGGGGCGGGGGGATATCAGCCCCAGCATTTT,CASSAGAGGYQPQHF
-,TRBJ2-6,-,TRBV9,TGTGCCAGTCTATCTGGGGCCAACGTCCTGACTTTC,CASLSGANVLTF
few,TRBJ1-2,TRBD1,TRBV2,TGTGCCAGCAGTGAGGCGGGACAGCTATCCTATGGCTACACCTTC,CASSEAGQLSYGYTF
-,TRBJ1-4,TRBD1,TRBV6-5,TGTGCCAGCAGCCCAGACAGGGCCCATGAAAAACTGTTTTTT,CASSPDRAHEKLFF
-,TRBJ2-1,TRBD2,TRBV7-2,TGTGCCAGCAGCTCCCTGGGCCCGGGGGGCAATGAGCAGTTCTTC,CASSSLGPGGNEQFF
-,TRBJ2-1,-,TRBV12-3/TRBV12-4,TGTGCCAGCAGTCCAATAGCGGCCAATGAGCAGTTCTTC,CASSPIAANEQFF
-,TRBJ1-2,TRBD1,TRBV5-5,TGTGCCAGCGGGGCCGGGACAGGGGGCTCCTATGGCTACACCTTC,CASGAGTGGSYGYTF
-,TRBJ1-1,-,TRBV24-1,TGTGCCACCCCTCAGGGGCTGAACACTGAAGCTTTCTTT,CATPQGLNTEAFF
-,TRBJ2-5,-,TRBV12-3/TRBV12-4,TGTGCCAGCAGTTTGGCGGCGCTGTCCCAGTACTTC,CASSLAALSQYF